Presented here are 19 T cell receptor beta chains from one specimen sequenced in a study of blood T cell repertoires in COVID-19 (dated by TCRdb to 2018 to 2020). The library was produced with the immunoSEQ multiplex PCR assay. This is the immuneACCESS table as TCRdb keeps it, with only in-frame sequences that have V and J called. A part of the clones is gone; compared with another copy, unresolved V genes explain less than half, and the rest is unexplained. This sample has over 95,000 clones in its table, and about 89% of those were observed once. Over 15% of the sample comes from the top ten. Sequenced input: peripheral blood. These receptors came from a human donor with acute or convalescent COVID-19. The donor label of this sample is uncertain.

The chain carries TRBV9 and TRBJ2-7, with a possible D match to TRBD1 (7 bases). V lost 0 bases and J lost 9, with 25 bases in between. Germline V CDR1 and CDR2: SGDLS, YYNGEE. The CDR3 length is 17 residues. This CDR3 is CASSVGLELYPQGGQYF. The CDR3 coding sequence is TGTGCCAGCAGCGTAGGCTTAGAGCTCTACCCCCAGGGGGGGCAGTACTTC.

The chain recombines TRBV28 with TRBJ1-5, with 8 bases identical to TRBD1. Germline CDR1 reads MDHEN; CDR2 reads SYDVKM. V shed 3 bases and J 0 bases; nucleotides not matched to a gene: 10. The CDR3 is 18 residues long. The CDR3 nucleotides are TGTGCCAGCAGTTTCCTCGGGACAGGTATTTATAGCAATCAGCCCCAGCATTTT. It translates to CASSFLGTGIYSNQPQHF.

This clone showed up just once. This rearrangement joins TRBV6-2 or TRBV6-3 to TRBJ2-1; a weak D match, TRBD1 (5 bases). The CDR3 has 17 residues. V was trimmed by 5 bases and J by 4 bases, leaving 21 bases between them. Germline V gene lookup returns CDR1 MNHEY and CDR2 SVGEGT. CDR3 sequence: CASSTTRVGAAYNEQFF. CDR3 sequence (DNA): TGTGCCAGCAGTACCACCAGGGTTGGGGCGGCTTACAATGAGCAGTTCTTC.

V is TRBV18 and J is TRBJ1-5; D ambiguous. The V and J ends lost 5 bases and 3 bases respectively, with 11 bases between them. Germline CDR1 and CDR2: KGHSH and LQKENI. The CDR3 is 14 amino acids. The CDR3 DNA sequence: TGTGCCAGCTCAACCAGCAGGAACAATCAGCCCCAGCATTTT. Translated: CASSTSRNNQPQHF.

On this clone itself: A junction boundary mismatches the germline segment, possibly from a read error. The chain links TRBV20-1 to TRBJ2-7; D is uncertain. Germline V lookup: CDR1 DFQATT, CDR2 SNEGSKA (reference sequence). The CDR3 length is 11 residues. The CDR3, as DNA: TGCAGTGCTGGAGACCCATACGAGCAGTACTTC. Translating it yields CSAGDPYEQYF.

This chain uses TRBV20-1 with TRBJ1-1; TRBD1 agrees at 8 bases. V gave up 3 bases and J gave up 4 bases; unmatched junction bases: 4. Germline V gene sequence: CDR1 DFQATT, CDR2 SNEGSKA (reference sequence). This CDR3 has 13 amino acids. CDR3 sequence: CSASPDRATEAFF. The DNA for the CDR3 is TGCAGTGCTAGTCCGGACAGGGCCACTGAAGCTTTCTTT.

This clone has more than one count but fewer than ten. CDR3 sequence (DNA): TGTGCCAGCAGTGAAGCGCTTGGACTAGTCTCTGGAAACACCATATATTTT. This translates into CASSEALGLVSGNTIYF. The chain employs TRBV2 and TRBJ1-3; no definite D call. CDR3 size: 17 residues. Trimming shortened V by 0 bases and J by 0 bases, and 12 bases separated the two germline ends. Per the germline V gene, CDR1 is SNHLY and CDR2 is FYNNEI.

The V gene is TRBV4-2, the J gene TRBJ2-3; TRBD2 is a possible D gene (6 bases). The CDR3 is 15 residues long. V was trimmed by 3 bases and J by 0 bases, leaving 10 bases between them. Germline V gene data show CDR1 as LGHNA and CDR2 as YNFKEQ. CDR3 DNA sequence: TGTGCCAGCAGCCATCCCGGGACTAGCACAGATACGCAGTATTTT. This codes for CASSHPGTSTDTQYF.

V is TRBV29-1 and J is TRBJ1-1; 7 bases are shared with TRBD1. After removal of 3 bases from V and 1 base from J, the junction contained 2 bases not matched to a gene. There are 13 residues in the CDR3. Germline-derived CDR1 and CDR2 are SQVTM and ANQGSEA. The CDR3: CSVETGTNTEAFF. In nucleotides, the CDR3 is TGCAGCGTTGAGACAGGGACGAACACTGAAGCTTTCTTT.

This clone came up a few times. The genes are TRBV7-9 and TRBJ1-6, with a tentative D call TRBD1 (6 bases). Germline V CDR1 and CDR2: SEHNR, FQNEAQ (reference sequence). The CDR3 has 13 amino acids. Trimming shortened V by 2 bases and J by 9 bases, and 8 bases separated the two germline ends. The CDR3 coding sequence is TGTGCCAGCAGCTTAACAGGGCTTTCACCCCTCCACTTT. It yields the protein CASSLTGLSPLHF. Full variable domain (remainder filled in from reference TRBV7-9 and TRBJ1-6): DTGVSQNPRHKITKRGQNVTFRCDPISEHNRLYWYRQTLGQGPEFLTYFQNEAQLEKSRLLSDRFSAERPKGSFSTLEIQRTEQGDSAMYLCASSLTGLSPLHFGNGTRLTVT.

V and J are TRBV7-9 and TRBJ2-7, with 7 nucleotides matching TRBD2. CDR1 and CDR2 from the germline V gene are SEHNR and FQNEAQ (reference sequence). The CDR3 has 15 amino acids. V lost 1 base and J lost 2; bases outside the gene matches: 5. The CDR3 reads CASSLGGGTTYEQYF. The CDR3 nucleotides read TGTGCCAGCAGCTTAGGGGGGGGGACCACCTACGAGCAGTACTTC.

The J gene is TRBJ2-3, the V gene TRBV7-9; D may be TRBD1 (5 bases). CDR1 SEHNR and CDR2 FQNEAQ come from the germline V gene (reference sequence). The CDR3 covers 16 residues. V lost 4 bases, J lost 6 bases, and 20 bases lay in between. The CDR3 is CASSSSPGQRGDTQYF. The CDR3, as DNA: TGTGCCAGCAGCTCGAGCCCTGGACAAAGGGGCGATACGCAGTATTTT.

Points on this clone: Distinct nucleotide sequences in the sample also encode this CDR3. The chain has TRBV28 and TRBJ2-7; 8 bases fit TRBD1. This CDR3 region has 15 residues. Germline lookup yields CDR1 MDHEN and CDR2 SYDVKM. With 6 bases clipped from V and 0 bases from J, the junction kept 7 bases outside the gene matches. The chain's CDR3 is CASSLPGQGSYEQYF. CDR3 DNA: TGTGCCAGCAGCTTACCAGGACAGGGCTCCTACGAGCAGTACTTC.

V is TRBV6-6 and J is TRBJ1-5; D remains unclear. Germline V lookup: CDR1 MNHNY, CDR2 SVGAGI (reference sequence). The ends were cut back, 6 bases at V and 0 bases at J, with 3 bases in the middle. CDR3 length: 12 residues. The CDR3 protein is CASSFSNQPQHF. The CDR3 DNA reads TGTGCCAGCAGCTTTAGCAATCAGCCCCAGCATTTT.

This chain connects TRBV27 to TRBJ1-5, with 7 bases identical to TRBD1. In germline, CDR1 is MNHEY, CDR2 SMNVEV (reference sequence). This CDR3 spans 15 amino acids. The ends lost 3 bases at V and 4 bases at J; junction bases unmatched: 6. This CDR3 is CASSFQRGRNQPQHF. The CDR3 coding sequence is TGTGCCAGCAGTTTCCAAAGGGGGCGGAATCAGCCCCAGCATTTT.

The chain uses TRBV24-1 and TRBJ2-1; D not resolved. This CDR3 is built from 17 residues. The germline V gene has CDR1 KGHDR and CDR2 SFDVKD. V was clipped by 3 bases and J by 0 bases, with 14 bases between them. CDR3 region: CATSDPRRPPSYNEQFF. The CDR3 nucleotides are TGTGCCACCAGTGATCCAAGGCGGCCGCCCTCCTACAATGAGCAGTTCTTC.

As regards this clone: The sample has other DNA sequences that encode this CDR3 too. The V call is TRBV7-2, the J call TRBJ1-2; TRBD1 matches at 10 bases. V shed 3 bases, J shed 5 bases, and the junction held 0 bases outside the gene matches. From germline, CDR1 is SGHTA and CDR2 FQGNSA. The CDR3 extends over 13 amino acids. The CDR3 sequence is CASSLGQGYGYTF. For the CDR3, the DNA is TGTGCCAGCAGCTTGGGACAGGGGTATGGCTACACCTTC.

The rearrangement joins TRBV6-2 or TRBV6-3 to TRBJ1-2; 9 nucleotides agree with TRBD1. Trimming removed 5 bases from V and 2 bases from J; junction bases left unmatched: 6. The CDR3 is 15 residues long. Germline values: CDR1 MNHEY, CDR2 SVGEGT. This chain's CDR3 is CASSDTGGRNYGYTF. The CDR3 region has the DNA TGTGCCAGCAGTGACACAGGGGGCCGCAACTATGGCTACACCTTC.

This CDR3 reads CASSLGQNQREKLFF. The CDR3 bases are TGTGCCAGCAGTTTAGGACAGAACCAGAGGGAAAAACTGTTTTTT. This sequence joins TRBV6-6 and TRBJ1-4, with D possibly TRBD1 on 6 matching bases. This CDR3 has 15 residues. V was pared by 4 bases and J by 8 bases, with 17 bases between. CDR1 and CDR2 (germline): MNHNY, SVGAGI (reference sequence).